Sequencing of this TCR beta chain was carried out in a study of blood T cell repertoires in COVID-19. Study details: COVID-19 samples, acute and convalescent, were from the United States, Italy and Spain. PBMCs, B-cell-depleted T cells, or T cells were the source of the cDNA or gDNA that made up the material.

The CDR3 has 14 amino acids. The J segment lost 8 bases and the V segment lost 2 bases, leaving 6 bases of the junction unmatched. CDR1 is KGHSH and CDR2 is LQKENI in the germline V gene. Source study methods: The authors estimated nucleated cell counts from reference gene primer amplification. The table came from immunoSEQ multiplex PCR; TCRdb's copy has only in-frame clones and leaves some out. For V, J and clone size, that table is used; D and trimming come from the DNA. The table has about 56,000 clones, roughly nine tenths seen once; the top ten hold around 40%. Seattle's cohort entered during active infection and was followed longitudinally.

The receptor's source is a woman aged 55-70 years with COVID-19, enrolled during active disease. The rearrangement links TRBV18 to TRBJ1-5, with 7 bases lining up with TRBD1. Material for sequencing was peripheral blood. Here the CDR3 reads CASSPVAGGEPQHF. The CDR3 DNA follows: TGTGCCAGCTCACCAGTGGCAGGGGGTGAGCCCCAGCATTTT.